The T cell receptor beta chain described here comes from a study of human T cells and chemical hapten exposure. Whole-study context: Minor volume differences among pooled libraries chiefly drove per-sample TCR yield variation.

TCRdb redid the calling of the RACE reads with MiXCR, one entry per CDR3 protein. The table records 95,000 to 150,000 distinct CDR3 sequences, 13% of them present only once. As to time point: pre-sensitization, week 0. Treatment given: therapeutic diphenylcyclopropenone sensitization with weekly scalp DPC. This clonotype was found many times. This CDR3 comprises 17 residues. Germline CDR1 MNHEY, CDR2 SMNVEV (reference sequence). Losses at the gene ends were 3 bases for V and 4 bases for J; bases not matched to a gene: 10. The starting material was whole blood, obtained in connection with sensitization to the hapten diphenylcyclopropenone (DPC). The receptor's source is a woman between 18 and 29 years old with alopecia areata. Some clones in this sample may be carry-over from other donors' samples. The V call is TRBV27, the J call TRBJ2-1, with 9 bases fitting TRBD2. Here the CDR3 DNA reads TGTGCCAGCAGTTTCCCCGGGCGGGGGGGCATGTACAATGAGCAGTTCTTC. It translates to CASSFPGRGGMYNEQFF.